These 19 T cell receptor beta chains were all obtained from the same sample, sequenced in a study of T-cell reconstitution after alpha-beta-depleted transplantation in children. Preparation of the TCRbeta library was carried out with unique molecular identifiers. TCRdb re-called the PCR reads with MiXCR, one entry per CDR3 protein. The table records about 350,000 distinct CDR3 sequences, about an eighth of them present only once. This specimen was PBMCs, taken from the stem cell graft. The receptors were gathered from a human donor who donated a stem cell graft to a child with Fanconi anemia.

The V gene is TRBV12-3 or TRBV12-4, the J gene TRBJ2-1; weak D call: TRBD1 (5 bases). Trimming stripped 5 bases from V and 10 bases from J, with 15 bases between. The CDR3 sequence is 13 residues long. CDR3 sequence: CASSLRQIEEQFF. The DNA of the CDR3 is TGTGCCAGCAGTCTTCGACAGATTGAGGAGCAGTTCTTC.

V usage is TRBV9 and J usage is TRBJ2-1; TRBD2 matches 13 bases. This CDR3 spans 16 amino acids. Germline V gives CDR1 SGDLS, CDR2 YYNGEE. V shed 4 bases and J 4 bases; nucleotides not matched to a gene: 5. The CDR3 DNA reads as TGTGCCAGCAGCCCCAGACTAGCGGGGGGTTACAATGAGCAGTTCTTC. Translated, it gives CASSPRLAGGYNEQFF.

This clonotype was detected only a few times. The genes are TRBV5-1 and TRBJ2-3, with TRBD2 identical over 12 bases. Germline V gene lookup returns CDR1 SGHRS and CDR2 YFSETQ. The CDR3 totals 15 residues. Trimming cost V 2 bases and J 4 bases; bases outside gene matches: 2. The CDR3 coding sequence is TGCGCCAGCAGCTTTGGGACTAGCGGGTCAGATACGCAGTATTTT. Translation gives CASSFGTSGSDTQYF. Complete variable domain (other parts from reference TRBV5-1 and TRBJ2-3): KAGVTQTPRYLIKTRGQQVTLSCSPISGHRSVSWYQQTPGQGLQFLFEYFSETQRNKGNFPGRFSGRQFSNSRSEMNVSTLELGDSALYLCASSFGTSGSDTQYFGPGTRLTVL.

This clonotype came up a few times. This sequence joins TRBV30 and TRBJ2-1; perhaps TRBD2 as D (5 bases). Per the germline V gene, CDR1 is GTSNPN and CDR2 is SVGIG (reference sequence). Trimming took off 4 bases at V and 5 bases at J, with 12 bases between the two ends. The CDR3 length is 13 residues. CDR3 sequence reads: CAWTQRSHNEQFF. DNA of the CDR3: TGTGCCTGGACCCAGCGGAGTCACAATGAGCAGTTCTTC.

The rearrangement links TRBV12-3 or TRBV12-4 to TRBJ1-2, with 7 nucleotides matching TRBD1. The junction had 8 bases not matched to a gene; V was cut back by 7 bases and J by 6 bases. The CDR3 runs 13 residues. CDR3 amino acids: CASNEGQGDGYTF. DNA for the CDR3: TGTGCCAGCAACGAGGGGCAGGGGGATGGCTACACCTTC.

The V gene is TRBV5-1, the J gene TRBJ2-1; possible D gene TRBD1, 5 bases. Trimming pared 2 bases from V and 6 bases from J, leaving 12 bases between. Germline CDR1 is SGHRS and CDR2 is YFSETQ. The CDR3 covers 14 residues. The CDR3 loop is CASSFVDSSNEQFF. The CDR3, as DNA: TGCGCCAGCAGCTTCGTAGACAGCTCCAATGAGCAGTTCTTC.

This clonotype was found a few times. The chain couples TRBV3-1 to TRBJ2-3; a weak D match, TRBD2 (5 bases). The CDR3 consists of 12 residues. The V end was cut by 4 bases, the J end by 7 bases, with 9 bases between. The germline V gene has CDR1 LGHDT and CDR2 YNNKEL (reference sequence). CDR3 nucleotide sequence: TGTGCCAGCAGCCTCTCGGGAAATACGCAGTATTTT. Its protein product is CASSLSGNTQYF.

This clonotype was seen at least ten times. This chain connects TRBV30 to TRBJ2-4, with D perhaps TRBD1 (8 bases). Germline CDR1 is GTSNPN and CDR2 is SVGIG (reference sequence). This CDR3 contains 13 residues. Deletions cut 3 bases from V and 8 bases from J, with 14 bases between. The CDR3 sequence is CAWSRQGRDIQYF. Written as DNA, the CDR3 is TGTGCCTGGAGCCGACAGGGGAGGGACATTCAGTACTTC.

V gene TRBV4-1 combines with J gene TRBJ1-2, with D perhaps TRBD1 (5 bases). CDR3 length: 15 residues. CDR1 is MGHRA, CDR2 YSYEKL, per germline. Trimming shortened V by 2 bases and J by 4 bases, and 14 bases separated the two germline ends. The CDR3 here is CASSQNTGPGYGYTF. The DNA of the CDR3 is TGCGCCAGCAGCCAAAACACGGGACCTGGCTATGGCTACACCTTC.

The chain is built from TRBV11-2 and TRBJ2-5; D may be TRBD1 or TRBD2 (5 bases each). The CDR3 contains 18 residues. The germline gives CDR1 SGHAT, CDR2 FQNNGV. The ends were cut back, 4 bases at V and 4 bases at J, with 25 bases in the middle. CDR3 protein: CASSSGIFPGPSGETQYF. In nucleotides, the CDR3 is TGTGCCAGCAGCTCGGGGATATTTCCGGGGCCCTCGGGAGAGACCCAGTACTTC.

This clonotype has just a few counts. The chain uses TRBV2 and TRBJ1-2; 9 nucleotides align to TRBD1. The CDR3 covers 14 residues. V was clipped by 8 bases and J by 3 bases; unmatched bases: 7. From germline, CDR1 is SNHLY and CDR2 FYNNEI. The CDR3, as DNA: TGTGCCAGCGCTCAGGGACAGGGCGACTATGGCTACACCTTC. Its translation: CASAQGQGDYGYTF.

The V call is TRBV25-1, the J call TRBJ2-7, with 7 positions matching TRBD2. The ends lost 3 bases at V and 1 base at J; junction bases unmatched: 3. The CDR3 totals 14 residues. CDR1 is MGHDK, CDR2 SYGVNS, per germline. The CDR3, as DNA: TGTGCCAGCAGTGAGGGAGGGGAATCCTACGAGCAGTACGTC. Amino acid sequence: CASSEGGESYEQYV.

This clonotype was counted many times. This chain connects TRBV7-8 to TRBJ1-4; 11 nucleotides align to TRBD1. In germline, CDR1 is SGHVS, CDR2 FQNEAQ. The CDR3 is 14 residues long. J gave up 8 bases and V 3 bases, and 2 bases lay outside the gene matches. The chain's CDR3 is CASSLDRGREKLFF. In nucleotides, the CDR3 is TGTGCCAGCAGCTTGGACAGGGGGCGGGAAAAACTGTTTTTT.

This clonotype was detected ten times or more. The rearrangement links TRBV4-3 to TRBJ1-2; weak D call: TRBD1 (6 bases). This CDR3 has 12 residues. Germline V gene sequence: CDR1 LGHNA, CDR2 YSLEER. Trimming pared 5 bases from V and 6 bases from J, leaving 10 bases between. CDR3 sequence: CASSTGAHGYTF. The CDR3 DNA is TGCGCCAGCAGCACGGGGGCGCATGGCTACACCTTC.

At least ten counts were recorded for this clonotype. The chain recombines TRBV5-6 with TRBJ2-7; 7 nucleotides line up with TRBD1. J lost 4 bases, V lost 1 base, and 8 bases had no gene match. In germline, CDR1 is SGHDT, CDR2 YYEEEE. This CDR3 has 15 residues. The CDR3 DNA is TGTGCCAGCAGCTTGTCAAGGACAGGAGCTTACGAGCAGTACGTC. Protein product: CASSLSRTGAYEQYV.

The V gene is TRBV10-2, the J gene TRBJ1-5; a possible D gene is TRBD1 (6 bases). The V gene lost 4 bases and the J gene lost 5 bases, with 12 bases spanning the gap. The CDR3 extends over 14 amino acids. Germline CDR1 is WSHSY and CDR2 is SAAADI. The CDR3 sequence: CASSAGQRDQPQHF. In nucleotides, the CDR3 is TGCGCCAGCAGTGCCGGACAGCGAGATCAGCCCCAGCATTTT.

This clonotype has more than one count but fewer than ten. The V and J genes are TRBV4-3 and TRBJ2-7; TRBD1 matches at 9 bases. V gave up 4 bases and J gave up 2 bases; unmatched junction bases: 15. The CDR3 runs to 18 residues. The germline gives CDR1 LGHNA, CDR2 YSLEER. As DNA, the CDR3 is TGCGCCAGCAGCCTCGCCCTCCCCGGGACAGGGCTCCCCTACGAGCAGTACTTC. This translates into CASSLALPGTGLPYEQYF.

The gene calls are TRBV7-2 and TRBJ2-7, with 10 bases lining up with TRBD2. The germline CDR1 and CDR2 sequences are SGHTA and FQGNSA. The V gene end was trimmed by 2 bases and the J gene end by 7 bases; junction bases not matched to a gene: 20. The CDR3 runs 19 residues. In nucleotides, the CDR3 is TGTGCCAGCAGCTTATACGAACGGGGGTGGACGGGACTAGCGAGGGAGCAGTACTTC. Its translation is CASSLYERGWTGLAREQYF.

Note on this clonotype: Since the CDR3 does not end with the conserved phenylalanine or tryptophan, this likely comes from a read error. The chain joins TRBV10-3 to TRBJ2-7, with TRBD2 identical over 8 bases. The J segment lost 2 bases and the V segment lost 7 bases, leaving 7 bases of the junction unmatched. This CDR3 has 14 amino acids. Germline CDR1 reads ENHRY; CDR2 reads SYGVKD. The CDR3 reads CAIKTAGATYEQYI. CDR3 coding DNA: TGTGCCATCAAGACAGCGGGGGCGACCTACGAGCAGTACATC.